Listed here are 12 T cell receptor beta chains from one sample, sequenced in a study of cytomegalovirus exposure and HLA in healthy donors. The PCR ran on 60 Vbeta and 13 Jbeta primers. TCRdb's copy holds only in-frame clones and misses some; the assay was immunoSEQ multiplex PCR. Altogether about 120,000 clones are present, 74% being singletons, with the ten largest covering 2% to 2.5%. The specimen was PBMCs. Receptor source: a human donor in good health.

V and J are TRBV6-6 and TRBJ2-5, with TRBD2 as a possible D gene (6 bases). Germline loops: CDR1 MNHNY, CDR2 SVGAGI (reference sequence). The CDR3 is 15 residues long. V lost 7 bases and J lost 1, with 16 bases in between. The CDR3 sequence is CASTRGRGIQETQYF. The CDR3 DNA is TGTGCCAGCACGCGGGGAAGAGGAATCCAAGAGACCCAGTACTTC.

The chain employs TRBV5-4 and TRBJ1-2; D unresolved. The CDR3 length is 14 residues. V was trimmed by 4 bases and J by 0 bases, leaving 10 bases between them. The germline V gene has CDR1 SGHNT and CDR2 YYREEE (reference sequence). This CDR3 is CASSAYGTNYGYTF. The CDR3 region has the DNA TGTGCCAGCAGCGCATACGGGACTAACTATGGCTACACCTTC. Looking up the rest from reference TRBV5-4 and TRBJ1-2 gives the full variable domain: ETGVTQSPTHLIKTRGQQVTLRCSSQSGHNTVSWYQQALGQGPQFIFQYYREEENGRGNFPPRFSGLQFPNYSSELNVNALELDDSALYLCASSAYGTNYGYTFGSGTRLTVV.

This rearrangement joins TRBV5-4 to TRBJ1-1, with a weak D call TRBD1 (5 bases). From germline, CDR1 is SGHNT and CDR2 YYREEE (reference sequence). CDR3 length equals 16 residues. V lost 5 bases, J lost 2 bases, and 19 bases lay in between. CDR3 sequence reads: CASRGPGRVGNTEAFF. The CDR3 DNA sequence: TGTGCCAGCAGGGGGCCGGGGAGGGTGGGCAACACTGAAGCTTTCTTT.

V is TRBV7-2 and J is TRBJ2-7; 9 bases are shared with TRBD1. Germline V gene lookup returns CDR1 SGHTA and CDR2 FQGNSA. V lost 7 bases to trimming and J lost 5 bases; unmatched junction nucleotides: 9. The CDR3 spans 14 residues. The CDR3 here is CASTQGQGTNEQYF. In DNA, the CDR3 is TGTGCCAGCACCCAGGGACAGGGCACCAACGAGCAGTACTTC.

This rearrangement joins TRBV19 to TRBJ1-5; D is unresolved. V was trimmed by 5 bases and J by 5 bases, leaving 13 bases between them. The CDR3 runs 14 residues. The germline gives CDR1 LNHDA, CDR2 SQIVND (reference sequence). CDR3 loop: CASSLRPRDQPQHF. The DNA of the CDR3 is TGTGCCAGTAGTCTCCGCCCGAGGGATCAGCCCCAGCATTTT.

The chain recombines TRBV19 with TRBJ1-5, with TRBD1 as a possible D gene (6 bases). The germline gives CDR1 LNHDA, CDR2 SQIVND (reference sequence). Between the trimmed V and J ends, which lost 5 bases and 6 bases, there was a span of 20 bases. The CDR3 is 16 residues long. The CDR3 reads CASSPTSGGAGQPQHF. Here the CDR3 DNA reads TGTGCCAGTAGTCCAACCTCTGGGGGGGCCGGTCAGCCCCAGCATTTT.

Here the CDR3 DNA reads TGTGCCAGCAGCTTAGAGCGGGGGACATCTTACGAGCAGTACTTC. This sequence encodes CASSLERGTSYEQYF. This chain links TRBV11-2 with TRBJ2-7; the D gene is possibly TRBD2 (7 bases). In germline, CDR1 is SGHAT, CDR2 FQNNGV. The CDR3 runs to 15 residues. V gave up 0 bases and J gave up 4 bases, with 13 bases separating them. Variable domain in full (rest from reference TRBV11-2 and TRBJ2-7): EAGVAQSPRYKIIEKRQSVAFWCNPISGHATLYWYQQILGQGPKLLIQFQNNGVVDDSQLPKDRFSAERLKGVDSTLKIQPAKLEDSAVYLCASSLERGTSYEQYFGPGTRLTVT.

The gene calls are TRBV6-1 and TRBJ2-4, with D possibly being TRBD2 (7 bases). The CDR3 has 16 amino acids. Per the germline V gene, CDR1 is MNHNS and CDR2 is SASEGT. Trimming pared 1 base from V and 7 bases from J, leaving 17 bases between. CDR3 region: CASSEDLGGGGNIQYF. CDR3 nucleotide sequence: TGTGCCAGCAGTGAAGATCTAGGTGGGGGGGGCAACATTCAGTACTTC.

The CDR3 coding sequence is TGTGCCAGCAGCACCAAGCTAGCCCGGGACAGGGAGACCCATGGCTACACCTTC. Translation: CASSTKLARDRETHGYTF. The V gene is TRBV7-9, the J gene TRBJ1-2, with 9 positions matching TRBD1. Germline CDR1 and CDR2: SEHNR and FQNEAQ (reference sequence). The CDR3 spans 18 residues. The J segment lost 6 bases and the V segment lost 5 bases, leaving 19 bases of the junction unmatched.

The chain uses TRBV4-1 and TRBJ1-3, with TRBD1 matching over 7 bases. V gave up 2 bases and J gave up 0 bases; unmatched junction bases: 10. The CDR3 has 18 residues. Germline CDR1 MGHRA, CDR2 YSYEKL. The CDR3, as DNA: TGCGCCAGCAGCCAAAGGGACAGCACTTTGAGCTCTGGAAACACCATATATTTT. This translates into CASSQRDSTLSSGNTIYF.

The gene calls are TRBV7-6 and TRBJ2-7, with D possibly being TRBD1 (5 bases). Germline V gene lookup returns CDR1 SGHVS and CDR2 FNYEAQ. V lost 1 base and J 3 bases, leaving 7 bases between the germline ends. The CDR3 covers 13 residues. CDR3 protein: CASSLGQIYEQYF. The CDR3, as DNA: TGTGCCAGCAGCTTAGGACAGATCTACGAGCAGTACTTC.

A few counts support this clone. The chain employs TRBV19 and TRBJ1-1; 7 bases are a match to TRBD1. Germline V lookup: CDR1 LNHDA, CDR2 SQIVND (reference sequence). V was pared by 6 bases and J by 0 bases, with 4 bases of the junction left unmatched. The CDR3 spans 14 residues. The CDR3 is CASRPTGMNTEAFF. CDR3 nucleotides: TGTGCCAGTAGACCGACAGGGATGAACACTGAAGCTTTCTTT.